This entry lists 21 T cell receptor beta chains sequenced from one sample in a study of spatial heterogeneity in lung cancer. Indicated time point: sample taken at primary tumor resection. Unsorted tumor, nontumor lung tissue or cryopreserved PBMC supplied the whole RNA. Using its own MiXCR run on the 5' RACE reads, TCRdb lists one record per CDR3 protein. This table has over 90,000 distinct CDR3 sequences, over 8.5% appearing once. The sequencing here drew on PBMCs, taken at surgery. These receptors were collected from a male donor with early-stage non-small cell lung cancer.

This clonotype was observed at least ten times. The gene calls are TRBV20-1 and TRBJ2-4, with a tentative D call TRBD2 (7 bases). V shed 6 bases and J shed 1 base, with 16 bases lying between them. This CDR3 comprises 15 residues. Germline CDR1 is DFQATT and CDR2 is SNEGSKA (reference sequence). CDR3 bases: TGCAGTGCCCCCGGGGGGCCAAGTGCCAAAAACATTCAGTACTTC. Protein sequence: CSAPGGPSAKNIQYF.

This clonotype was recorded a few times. The CDR3 loop is CAISERGKAGGQPQHF. The CDR3 bases are TGTGCCATCAGTGAGCGGGGGAAAGCAGGGGGCCAGCCCCAGCATTTT. The V call is TRBV10-3, the J call TRBJ1-5; 8 bases are shared with TRBD1. The V gene's germline CDR1 is ENHRY and CDR2 SYGVKD. CDR3 size: 16 residues. V trimming: 2 bases; J trimming: 7 bases; junction bases outside the gene matches: 10.

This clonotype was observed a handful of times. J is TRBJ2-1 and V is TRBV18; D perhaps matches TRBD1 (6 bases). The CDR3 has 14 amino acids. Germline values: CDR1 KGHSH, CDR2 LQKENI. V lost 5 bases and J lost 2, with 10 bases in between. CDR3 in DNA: TGTGCCAGCTCAGGACAGCTACCCTACAATGAGCAGTTCTTC. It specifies CASSGQLPYNEQFF.

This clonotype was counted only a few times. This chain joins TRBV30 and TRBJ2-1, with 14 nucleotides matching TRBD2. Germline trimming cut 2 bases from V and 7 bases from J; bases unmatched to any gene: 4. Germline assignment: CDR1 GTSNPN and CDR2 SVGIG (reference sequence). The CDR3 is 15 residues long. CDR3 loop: CAWSLGLAGVNEQFF. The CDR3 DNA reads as TGTGCCTGGAGTTTGGGACTAGCGGGAGTAAATGAGCAGTTCTTC.

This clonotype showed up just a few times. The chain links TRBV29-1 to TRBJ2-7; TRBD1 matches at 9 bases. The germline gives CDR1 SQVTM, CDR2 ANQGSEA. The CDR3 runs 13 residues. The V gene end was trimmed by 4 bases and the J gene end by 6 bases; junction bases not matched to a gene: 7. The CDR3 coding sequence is TGCAGCGTTGTGCGGACAGGGGAGTTCGAGCAGTACTTC. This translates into CSVVRTGEFEQYF.

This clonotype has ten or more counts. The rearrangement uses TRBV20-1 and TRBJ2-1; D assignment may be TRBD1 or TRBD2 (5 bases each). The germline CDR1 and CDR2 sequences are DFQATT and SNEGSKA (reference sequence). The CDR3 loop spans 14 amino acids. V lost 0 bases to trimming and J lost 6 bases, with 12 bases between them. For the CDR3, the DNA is TGCAGTGCTAGAGACCGACTTGGGGGCAATGAGCAGTTCTTC. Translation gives CSARDRLGGNEQFF.

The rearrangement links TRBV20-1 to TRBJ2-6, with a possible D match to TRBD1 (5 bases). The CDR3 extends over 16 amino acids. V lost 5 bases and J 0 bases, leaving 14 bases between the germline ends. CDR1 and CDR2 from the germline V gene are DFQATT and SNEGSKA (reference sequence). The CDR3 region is CSAARGSASGANVLTF. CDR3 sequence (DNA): TGCAGTGCTGCAAGGGGCTCCGCCTCTGGGGCCAACGTCCTGACTTTC.

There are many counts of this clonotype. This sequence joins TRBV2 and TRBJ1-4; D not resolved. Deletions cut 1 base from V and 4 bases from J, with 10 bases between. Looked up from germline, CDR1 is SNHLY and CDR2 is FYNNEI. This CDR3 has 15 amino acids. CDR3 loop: CASSEGTYINEKLFF. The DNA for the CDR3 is TGTGCCAGCAGTGAAGGGACCTACATTAATGAAAAACTGTTTTTT.

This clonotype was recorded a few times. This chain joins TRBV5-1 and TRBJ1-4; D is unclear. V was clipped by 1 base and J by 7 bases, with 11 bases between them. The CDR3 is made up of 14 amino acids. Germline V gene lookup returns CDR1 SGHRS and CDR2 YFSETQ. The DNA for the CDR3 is TGCGCCAGCAGCTTGTTGGGGTTTGGTGAAAAACTGTTTTTT. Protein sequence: CASSLLGFGEKLFF.

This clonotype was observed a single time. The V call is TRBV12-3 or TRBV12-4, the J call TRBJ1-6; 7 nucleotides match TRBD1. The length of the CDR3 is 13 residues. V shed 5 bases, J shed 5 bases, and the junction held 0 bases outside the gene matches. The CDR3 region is CASSGQDNSPLHF. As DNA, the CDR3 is TGTGCCAGCAGTGGACAGGATAATTCACCCCTCCACTTT.

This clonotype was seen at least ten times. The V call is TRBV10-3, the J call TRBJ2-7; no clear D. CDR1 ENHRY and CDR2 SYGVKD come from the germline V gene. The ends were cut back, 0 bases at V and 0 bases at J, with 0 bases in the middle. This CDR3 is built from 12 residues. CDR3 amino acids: CAISESSYEQYF. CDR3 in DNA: TGTGCCATCAGTGAGTCCTCCTACGAGCAGTACTTC.

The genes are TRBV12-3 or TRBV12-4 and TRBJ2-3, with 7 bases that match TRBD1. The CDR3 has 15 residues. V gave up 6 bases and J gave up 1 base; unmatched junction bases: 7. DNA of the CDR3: TGTGCCAGCAGGGCCGGGACAGCTGGCACAGATACGCAGTATTTT. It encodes CASRAGTAGTDTQYF.

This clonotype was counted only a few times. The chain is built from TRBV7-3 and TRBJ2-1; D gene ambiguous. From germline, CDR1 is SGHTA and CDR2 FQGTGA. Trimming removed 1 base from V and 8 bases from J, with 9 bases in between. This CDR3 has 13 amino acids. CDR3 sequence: CASSLIVRDEQFF. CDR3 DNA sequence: TGTGCCAGCAGCTTAATAGTTCGCGATGAGCAGTTCTTC.

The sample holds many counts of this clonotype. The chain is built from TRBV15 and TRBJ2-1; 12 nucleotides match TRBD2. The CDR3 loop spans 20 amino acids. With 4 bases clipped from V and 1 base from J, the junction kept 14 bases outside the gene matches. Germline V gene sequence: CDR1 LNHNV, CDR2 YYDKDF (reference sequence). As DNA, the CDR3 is TGTGCCACCAGCAAACCTAGCGGGAGGGGGGTAGTCCCATCCTACAATGAGCAGTTCTTC. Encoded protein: CATSKPSGRGVVPSYNEQFF.

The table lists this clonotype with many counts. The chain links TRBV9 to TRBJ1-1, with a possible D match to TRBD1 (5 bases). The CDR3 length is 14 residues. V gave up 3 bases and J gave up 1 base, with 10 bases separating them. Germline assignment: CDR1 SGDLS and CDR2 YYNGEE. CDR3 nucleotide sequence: TGTGCCAGCAGCGCCTGGGGCGGGAACACTGAAGCTTTCTTT. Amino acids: CASSAWGGNTEAFF.

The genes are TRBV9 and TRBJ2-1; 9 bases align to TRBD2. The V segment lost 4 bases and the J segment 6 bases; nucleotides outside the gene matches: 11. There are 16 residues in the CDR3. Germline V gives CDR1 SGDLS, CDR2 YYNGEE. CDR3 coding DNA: TGTGCCAGCAGCTCTAGGACTAGCGAGGCCCGCAATGAGCAGTTCTTC. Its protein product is CASSSRTSEARNEQFF.

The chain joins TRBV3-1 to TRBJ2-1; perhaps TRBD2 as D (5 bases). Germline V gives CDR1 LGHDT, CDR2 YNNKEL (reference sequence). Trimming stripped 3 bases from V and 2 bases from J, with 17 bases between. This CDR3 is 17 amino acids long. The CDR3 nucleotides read TGTGCCAGCAGCCACTCTCTACCGACCGGGGCCTACAATGAGCAGTTCTTC. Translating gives CASSHSLPTGAYNEQFF.

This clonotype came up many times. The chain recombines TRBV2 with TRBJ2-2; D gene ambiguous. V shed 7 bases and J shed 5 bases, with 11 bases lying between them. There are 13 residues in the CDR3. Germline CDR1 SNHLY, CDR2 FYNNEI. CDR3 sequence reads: CASIQTRTGELFF. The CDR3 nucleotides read TGTGCCAGCATCCAGACCCGGACCGGGGAGCTGTTTTTT.

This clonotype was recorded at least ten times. The CDR3 bases are TGTGCCAGCAGCCCCGACAGGGTAGGAGATACGCAGTATTTT. Translation: CASSPDRVGDTQYF. The chain couples TRBV7-2 to TRBJ2-3; TRBD1 agrees at 7 bases. There are 14 residues in the CDR3. With 5 bases clipped from V and 5 bases from J, the junction kept 7 bases outside the gene matches. Germline assignment: CDR1 SGHTA and CDR2 FQGNSA.

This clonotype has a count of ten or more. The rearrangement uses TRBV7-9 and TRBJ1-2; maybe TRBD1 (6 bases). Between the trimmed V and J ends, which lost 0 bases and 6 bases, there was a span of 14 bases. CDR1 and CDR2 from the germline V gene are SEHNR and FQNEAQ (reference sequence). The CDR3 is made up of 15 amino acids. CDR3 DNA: TGTGCCAGCAGCTTAGCGACAGGAACGCTGAATGGCTACACCTTC. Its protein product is CASSLATGTLNGYTF.

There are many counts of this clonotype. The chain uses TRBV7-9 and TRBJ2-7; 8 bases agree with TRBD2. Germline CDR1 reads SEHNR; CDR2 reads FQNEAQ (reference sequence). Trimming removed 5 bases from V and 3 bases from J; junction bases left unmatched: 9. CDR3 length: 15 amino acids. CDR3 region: CASSPIVAGNYEQYF. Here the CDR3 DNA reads TGTGCCAGCAGCCCGATCGTAGCGGGGAACTACGAGCAGTACTTC.